Listed below are T cell receptor beta chains from one sample, sequenced in a study of response to subunit inactivated influenza vaccine. TCRdb used MiXCR to reprocess the RT-PCR reads, holding one entry per CDR3 protein. The sample shows 450,000 to 700,000 distinct CDR3 sequences, approximately 15% of them seen only once. The sequencing here drew on PBMCs from blood, taken about 12 days after vaccination. The receptors were gathered from a man aged 45-65 years who received an inactivated influenza vaccine. Each CDR3 is given with its conserved first and last residue. The D gene is left open where the match is weak. Clone size, where shown, is once, few, many, or a class for clones that have expanded.

abundance: -
d_gene: TRBD2
j_gene: TRBJ2-1
v_gene: TRBV6-5
CDR3aa: CASSYSAGGPSNEQFF
CDR3nt: TGTGCCAGCAGTTACTCGGCGGGGGGCCCCTCTAATGAGCAGTTCTTC

abundance: -
d_gene: -
j_gene: TRBJ2-2
v_gene: TRBV4-2
CDR3aa: CASSQAQGGAGELFF
CDR3nt: TGTGCCAGCAGCCAAGCACAGGGTGGCGCCGGGGAGCTGTTTTTT

abundance: -
d_gene: TRBD2
j_gene: TRBJ2-2
v_gene: TRBV28
CDR3aa: CASSLWLAGVGELFF
CDR3nt: TGTGCCAGCAGTTTGTGGCTAGCGGGAGTCGGGGAGCTGTTTTTT

abundance: few
d_gene: -
j_gene: TRBJ1-1
v_gene: TRBV5-1
CDR3aa: CASSMGQNTEAFF
CDR3nt: TGCGCCAGCAGCATGGGACAGAACACTGAAGCTTTCTTT

abundance: many
d_gene: -
j_gene: TRBJ2-1
v_gene: TRBV4-1
CDR3aa: CASSQVSGFNEQFF
CDR3nt: TGCGCCAGCAGCCAAGTTTCAGGGTTCAATGAGCAGTTCTTC

abundance: few
d_gene: TRBD1
j_gene: TRBJ2-1
v_gene: TRBV27
CDR3aa: CASRSQGGQYNEQFF
CDR3nt: TGTGCCAGCAGATCCCAAGGGGGCCAATACAATGAGCAGTTCTTC

abundance: -
d_gene: -
j_gene: TRBJ2-1
v_gene: TRBV24-1
CDR3aa: CATSDFSGSEQFF
CDR3nt: TGTGCCACCAGTGATTTCTCAGGGAGTGAGCAGTTCTTC

abundance: few
d_gene: -
j_gene: TRBJ1-3
v_gene: TRBV6-1
CDR3aa: CATSAGPSGNTIYF
CDR3nt: TGTGCCACCTCAGCGGGACCCTCTGGAAACACCATATATTTT

abundance: -
d_gene: TRBD2
j_gene: TRBJ2-7
v_gene: TRBV24-1
CDR3aa: CATSDPPGGEQYF
CDR3nt: TGTGCCACCAGTGATCCCCCGGGGGGCGAGCAGTACTTC

abundance: few
d_gene: -
j_gene: TRBJ2-2
v_gene: TRBV4-3
CDR3aa: CASSRGLGVNTGELFF
CDR3nt: TGCGCCAGCAGCAGGGGTCTGGGGGTGAACACCGGGGAGCTGTTTTTT

abundance: few
d_gene: -
j_gene: TRBJ1-5
v_gene: TRBV7-2
CDR3aa: CASSPRRGNQPQHF
CDR3nt: TGTGCCAGCAGCCCTCGGAGGGGAAATCAGCCCCAGCATTTT

abundance: few
d_gene: TRBD2
j_gene: TRBJ2-1
v_gene: TRBV6-5
CDR3aa: CASSYSIRTSIRNEQFF
CDR3nt: TGTGCCAGCAGTTACTCGATTCGGACTAGCATCCGAAATGAGCAGTTCTTC

abundance: -
d_gene: TRBD2
j_gene: TRBJ2-3
v_gene: TRBV5-1
CDR3aa: CASSLGGLASDTQYF
CDR3nt: TGCGCCAGCAGCTTGGGAGGACTAGCTTCGGATACGCAGTATTTT

abundance: -
d_gene: -
j_gene: TRBJ2-1
v_gene: TRBV7-2
CDR3aa: CASSRSRASSYNEQFF
CDR3nt: TGTGCCAGCAGCCGTTCCAGGGCAAGCTCCTACAATGAGCAGTTCTTC

abundance: few
d_gene: -
j_gene: TRBJ1-6
v_gene: TRBV7-2
CDR3aa: CASSFRAGINSPLHF
CDR3nt: TGTGCCAGCAGCTTCAGGGCCGGTATCAATTCACCCCTCCACTTT

abundance: -
d_gene: TRBD2
j_gene: TRBJ2-3
v_gene: TRBV11-2
CDR3aa: CASSRLAGAAGHTQYF
CDR3nt: TGTGCCAGCAGTCGACTAGCGGGGGCCGCCGGGCATACGCAGTATTTT

abundance: -
d_gene: -
j_gene: TRBJ2-5
v_gene: TRBV11-2
CDR3aa: CASSLILGGGHYRPQETQYF
CDR3nt: TGTGCCAGCAGCTTAATATTGGGCGGGGGCCACTACAGACCCCAAGAGACCCAGTACTTC

abundance: few
d_gene: -
j_gene: TRBJ2-7
v_gene: TRBV12-3/TRBV12-4
CDR3aa: CASSPSRREQYF
CDR3nt: TGTGCCAGCAGTCCCTCGCGTCGGGAGCAGTACTTC

abundance: -
d_gene: TRBD2
j_gene: TRBJ2-1
v_gene: TRBV6-5
CDR3aa: CASSYPPRSGNGYEQFF
CDR3nt: TGTGCCAGCAGTTACCCCCCGAGGAGCGGGAATGGCTATGAGCAGTTCTTC

abundance: -
d_gene: TRBD2
j_gene: TRBJ2-1
v_gene: TRBV4-3
CDR3aa: CASSQVPLSGSSYNEQFF
CDR3nt: TGCGCCAGCAGCCAAGTCCCCCTTAGCGGGAGCTCCTACAATGAGCAGTTCTTC

abundance: many
d_gene: -
j_gene: TRBJ1-5
v_gene: TRBV13
CDR3aa: CASSQGFQPQHF
CDR3nt: TGTGCCAGCAGCCAGGGTTTTCAGCCCCAGCATTTT

abundance: -
d_gene: -
j_gene: TRBJ2-3
v_gene: TRBV9
CDR3aa: CASSEEGVDTQYF
CDR3nt: TGTGCCAGCAGCGAAGAGGGCGTAGATACGCAGTATTTT

abundance: -
d_gene: TRBD2
j_gene: TRBJ2-5
v_gene: TRBV10-3
CDR3aa: CAISGAGEGETQYF
CDR3nt: TGTGCCATCAGTGGTGCGGGAGAGGGAGAGACCCAGTACTTC

abundance: few
d_gene: TRBD1
j_gene: TRBJ1-1
v_gene: TRBV5-1
CDR3aa: CASSRDRGFTEAFF
CDR3nt: TGCGCCAGCAGCCGGGACAGGGGTTTCACTGAAGCTTTCTTT

abundance: few
d_gene: -
j_gene: TRBJ2-2
v_gene: TRBV10-3
CDR3aa: CAISESNTGELFF
CDR3nt: TGTGCCATCAGTGAGTCGAACACCGGGGAGCTGTTTTTT

abundance: few
d_gene: TRBD1
j_gene: TRBJ1-1
v_gene: TRBV4-3
CDR3aa: CASSHRWEGANTEAFF
CDR3nt: TGCGCCAGCAGCCATAGGTGGGAGGGGGCTAACACTGAAGCTTTCTTT

abundance: -
d_gene: -
j_gene: TRBJ1-1
v_gene: TRBV6-1
CDR3aa: CASSPRGGGTEAFF
CDR3nt: TGTGCCAGCAGTCCCAGGGGCGGGGGCACTGAAGCTTTCTTT

abundance: few
d_gene: TRBD2
j_gene: TRBJ2-1
v_gene: TRBV27
CDR3aa: CASSLYSGASGAYEQFF
CDR3nt: TGTGCCAGCAGTTTATATTCGGGGGCTAGCGGGGCATATGAGCAGTTCTTC

abundance: many
d_gene: TRBD1
j_gene: TRBJ2-4
v_gene: TRBV12-3/TRBV12-4
CDR3aa: CASSLRDRIAKNIQYF
CDR3nt: TGTGCCAGCAGCCTCCGGGACAGGATAGCCAAAAACATTCAGTACTTC

abundance: -
d_gene: -
j_gene: TRBJ2-7
v_gene: TRBV7-9
CDR3aa: CASSLARGTRSYEQYF
CDR3nt: TGTGCCAGCAGCTTAGCGCGTGGGACTCGATCCTACGAGCAGTACTTC

abundance: -
d_gene: -
j_gene: TRBJ2-2
v_gene: TRBV29-1
CDR3aa: CSVTRTRQDTGELFF
CDR3nt: TGCAGCGTTACGCGGACCCGGCAGGACACCGGGGAGCTGTTTTTT

abundance: -
d_gene: TRBD1
j_gene: TRBJ1-5
v_gene: TRBV28
CDR3aa: CASSFGLRGGFNQPQHF
CDR3nt: TGTGCCAGCAGTTTCGGTCTTCGAGGGGGCTTTAATCAGCCCCAGCATTTT

abundance: few
d_gene: TRBD1
j_gene: TRBJ2-7
v_gene: TRBV7-9
CDR3aa: CASSVGQGLREYF
CDR3nt: TGTGCCAGCAGCGTCGGACAGGGACTGAGGGAGTACTTC

abundance: few
d_gene: TRBD2
j_gene: TRBJ2-5
v_gene: TRBV7-8
CDR3aa: CASSFGLAGGFQETQYF
CDR3nt: TGTGCCAGCAGCTTTGGGCTAGCGGGGGGTTTCCAAGAGACCCAGTACTTC

abundance: few
d_gene: TRBD2
j_gene: TRBJ2-1
v_gene: TRBV20-1
CDR3aa: CSARSVLAGGGGNEQFF
CDR3nt: TGCAGTGCTAGATCGGTATTAGCGGGAGGGGGGGGTAATGAGCAGTTCTTC

abundance: -
d_gene: TRBD2
j_gene: TRBJ2-7
v_gene: TRBV7-2
CDR3aa: CASSLHPGLGYEQYF
CDR3nt: TGTGCCAGCAGCTTACACCCGGGACTAGGCTACGAGCAGTACTTC

abundance: -
d_gene: -
j_gene: TRBJ1-2
v_gene: TRBV7-9
CDR3aa: CASSSGTQRKNYGYTF
CDR3nt: TGTGCCAGCAGCTCCGGGACCCAGCGGAAAAATTATGGCTACACCTTC

abundance: -
d_gene: -
j_gene: TRBJ1-6
v_gene: TRBV27
CDR3aa: CASSLFLGRSPLHF
CDR3nt: TGTGCCAGCAGTTTATTTCTGGGGCGGTCACCCCTCCACTTT

abundance: -
d_gene: -
j_gene: TRBJ2-4
v_gene: TRBV7-8
CDR3aa: CASSLMGRKKLAKNIQYF
CDR3nt: TGTGCCAGCAGCTTAATGGGACGGAAGAAATTGGCCAAAAACATTCAGTACTTC

abundance: -
d_gene: -
j_gene: TRBJ2-1
v_gene: TRBV6-1
CDR3aa: CASSISGSSYNEQFF
CDR3nt: TGTGCCAGCAGTATATCAGGGAGCTCCTACAATGAGCAGTTCTTC

abundance: -
d_gene: TRBD1
j_gene: TRBJ1-6
v_gene: TRBV18
CDR3aa: CASSLQGNSPLHF
CDR3nt: TGTGCCAGCTCACTACAGGGGAATTCACCCCTCCACTTT

abundance: -
d_gene: TRBD2
j_gene: TRBJ2-1
v_gene: TRBV3-1
CDR3aa: CASSPSGRRHNEQFF
CDR3nt: TGTGCCAGCAGCCCCAGCGGGAGGCGCCACAATGAGCAGTTCTTC

abundance: -
d_gene: -
j_gene: TRBJ2-6
v_gene: TRBV5-1
CDR3aa: CASSLQGGTGANVLTF
CDR3nt: TGCGCCAGCAGCTTACAGGGTGGGACCGGGGCCAACGTCCTGACTTTC

abundance: -
d_gene: -
j_gene: TRBJ1-2
v_gene: TRBV7-2
CDR3aa: CASSYRNQGRGYTF
CDR3nt: TGTGCCAGCAGCTACCGCAACCAGGGTCGCGGCTACACCTTC

abundance: -
d_gene: TRBD2
j_gene: TRBJ2-5
v_gene: TRBV7-6
CDR3aa: CASSLAPGGRAEETQYF
CDR3nt: TGTGCCAGCAGCTTAGCCCCGGGAGGGAGAGCCGAAGAGACCCAGTACTTC

abundance: -
d_gene: -
j_gene: TRBJ1-1
v_gene: TRBV3-1
CDR3aa: CASTRGGGTEAFF
CDR3nt: TGTGCCAGCACCCGGGGCGGGGGCACTGAAGCTTTCTTT